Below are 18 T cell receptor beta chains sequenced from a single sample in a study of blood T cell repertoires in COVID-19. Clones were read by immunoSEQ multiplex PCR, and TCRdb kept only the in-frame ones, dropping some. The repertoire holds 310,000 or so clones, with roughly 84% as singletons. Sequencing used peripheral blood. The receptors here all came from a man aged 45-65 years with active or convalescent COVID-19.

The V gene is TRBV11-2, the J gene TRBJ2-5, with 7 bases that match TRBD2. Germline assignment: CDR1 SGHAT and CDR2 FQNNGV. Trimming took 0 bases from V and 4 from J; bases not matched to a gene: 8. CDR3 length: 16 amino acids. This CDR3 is CASSLERTRLSETQYF. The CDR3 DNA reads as TGTGCCAGCAGCTTAGAGCGGACTAGATTATCAGAGACCCAGTACTTC.

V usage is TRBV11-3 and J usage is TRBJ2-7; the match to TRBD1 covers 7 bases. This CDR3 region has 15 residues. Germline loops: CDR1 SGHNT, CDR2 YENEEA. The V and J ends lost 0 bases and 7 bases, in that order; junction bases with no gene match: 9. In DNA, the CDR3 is TGTGCCAGCAGCTTAGAGAAAGGGGGCATGGGTGAGCAGTACTTC. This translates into CASSLEKGGMGEQYF.

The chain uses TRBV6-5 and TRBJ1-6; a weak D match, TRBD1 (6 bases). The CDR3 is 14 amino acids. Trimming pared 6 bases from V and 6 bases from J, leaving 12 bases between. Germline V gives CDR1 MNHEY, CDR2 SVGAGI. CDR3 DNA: TGTGCCAGCAGCCCGGGACAAGTTAATTCACCCCTCCACTTT. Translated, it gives CASSPGQVNSPLHF.

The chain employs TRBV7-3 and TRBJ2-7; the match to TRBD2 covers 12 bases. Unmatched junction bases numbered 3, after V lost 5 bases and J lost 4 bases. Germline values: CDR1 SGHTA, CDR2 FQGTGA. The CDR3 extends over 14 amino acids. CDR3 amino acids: CASSPTSGSYEQYF. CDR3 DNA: TGTGCCAGCAGCCCGACTAGCGGGAGTTACGAGCAGTACTTC.

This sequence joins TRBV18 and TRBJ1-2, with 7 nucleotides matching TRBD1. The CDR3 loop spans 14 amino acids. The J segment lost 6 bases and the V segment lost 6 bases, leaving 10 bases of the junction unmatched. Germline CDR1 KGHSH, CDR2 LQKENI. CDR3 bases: TGTGCCAGCTCCAACAGAGACAGGGTTGATGGCTACACCTTC. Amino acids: CASSNRDRVDGYTF.

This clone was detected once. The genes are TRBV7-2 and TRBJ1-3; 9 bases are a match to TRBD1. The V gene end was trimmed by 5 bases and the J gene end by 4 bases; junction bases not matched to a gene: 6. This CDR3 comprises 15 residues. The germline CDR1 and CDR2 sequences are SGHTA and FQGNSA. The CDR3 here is CASSPRTGEGNTIYF. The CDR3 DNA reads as TGTGCCAGCAGCCCGAGGACAGGGGAAGGAAACACCATATATTTT.

The CDR3 sequence: CASSPTTGGTEAFF. The CDR3 DNA reads as TGTGCCAGCAGCCCGACTACCGGGGGCACTGAAGCTTTCTTT. The rearrangement links TRBV14 to TRBJ1-1; possible D gene TRBD1, 5 bases. The CDR3 sequence is 14 residues long. The germline V gene encodes CDR1 SGHDN and CDR2 FVKESK. Trimming took off 4 bases at V and 4 bases at J, with 13 bases between the two ends.

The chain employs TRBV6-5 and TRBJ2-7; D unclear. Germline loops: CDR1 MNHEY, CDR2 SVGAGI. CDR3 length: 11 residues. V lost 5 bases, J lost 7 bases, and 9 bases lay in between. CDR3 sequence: CASSTRFEQYF. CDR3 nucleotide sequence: TGTGCCAGCAGTACCCGGTTTGAGCAGTACTTC.

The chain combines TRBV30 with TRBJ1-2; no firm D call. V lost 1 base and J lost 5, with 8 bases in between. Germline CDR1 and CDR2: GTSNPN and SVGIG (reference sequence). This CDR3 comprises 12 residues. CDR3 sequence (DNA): TGTGCCTGGAGTGAGACAATATATGGCTACACCTTC. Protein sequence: CAWSETIYGYTF.

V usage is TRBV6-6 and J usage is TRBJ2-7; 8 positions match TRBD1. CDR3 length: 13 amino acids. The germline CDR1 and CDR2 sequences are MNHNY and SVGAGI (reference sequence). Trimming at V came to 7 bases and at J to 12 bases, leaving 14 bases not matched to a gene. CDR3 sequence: CASTQDGDRGRYF. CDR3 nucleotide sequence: TGTGCCAGCACCCAGGATGGAGACAGGGGAAGGTACTTC.

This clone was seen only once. Here the CDR3 reads CASSLGQNYGYTF. CDR3 DNA sequence: TGTGCCAGCAGCCTGGGCCAAAACTATGGCTACACCTTC. The genes are TRBV7-6 and TRBJ1-2; D is uncertain. The CDR3 runs to 13 residues. CDR1 is SGHVS and CDR2 is FNYEAQ in the germline V gene. V was pared by 5 bases and J by 2 bases, with 9 bases between.

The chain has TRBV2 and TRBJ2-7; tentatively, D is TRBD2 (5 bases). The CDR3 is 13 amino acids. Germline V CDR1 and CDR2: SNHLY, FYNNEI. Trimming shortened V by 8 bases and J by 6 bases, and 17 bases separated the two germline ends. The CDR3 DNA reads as TGTGCCAGCGACAAGGGTCATGGAGGCGAGCAGTACTTC. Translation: CASDKGHGGEQYF.

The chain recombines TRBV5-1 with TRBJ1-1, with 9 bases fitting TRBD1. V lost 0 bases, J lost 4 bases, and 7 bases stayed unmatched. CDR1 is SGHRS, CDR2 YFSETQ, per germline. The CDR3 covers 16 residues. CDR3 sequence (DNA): TGCGCCAGCAGCTTGGGGACAGGGGCACTGAGCACTGAAGCTTTCTTT. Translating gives CASSLGTGALSTEAFF.

The CDR3 region is CASSLPGHLYEQYF. CDR3 nucleotide sequence: TGTGCCAGCAGCCTTCCGGGACACCTCTACGAGCAGTACTTC. The chain combines TRBV14 with TRBJ2-7, with D maybe TRBD1 (6 bases). V was cut by 4 bases and J by 3 bases, with 13 bases left in between. The CDR3 has 14 residues. Germline CDR1 SGHDN, CDR2 FVKESK.

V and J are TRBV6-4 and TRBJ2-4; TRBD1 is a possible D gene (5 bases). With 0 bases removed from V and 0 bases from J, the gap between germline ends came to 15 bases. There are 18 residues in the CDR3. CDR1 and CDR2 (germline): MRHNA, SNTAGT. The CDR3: CASSDSLGHQLAKNIQYF. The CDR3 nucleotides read TGTGCCAGCAGTGACTCTTTAGGACACCAACTAGCCAAAAACATTCAGTACTTC.

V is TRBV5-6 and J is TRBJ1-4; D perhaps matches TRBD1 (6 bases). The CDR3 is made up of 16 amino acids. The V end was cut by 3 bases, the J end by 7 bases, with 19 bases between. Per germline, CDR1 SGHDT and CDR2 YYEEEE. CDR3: CASSSRGTPRREKLFF. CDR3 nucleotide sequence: TGTGCCAGCAGCTCCCGTGGGACACCGAGGCGTGAAAAACTGTTTTTT.

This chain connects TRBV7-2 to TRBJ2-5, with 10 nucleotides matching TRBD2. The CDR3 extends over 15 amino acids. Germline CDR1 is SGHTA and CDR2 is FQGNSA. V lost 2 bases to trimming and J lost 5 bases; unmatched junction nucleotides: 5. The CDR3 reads CASSLQRGGGETQYF. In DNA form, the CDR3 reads TGTGCCAGCAGCTTACAGCGGGGGGGCGGTGAGACCCAGTACTTC.

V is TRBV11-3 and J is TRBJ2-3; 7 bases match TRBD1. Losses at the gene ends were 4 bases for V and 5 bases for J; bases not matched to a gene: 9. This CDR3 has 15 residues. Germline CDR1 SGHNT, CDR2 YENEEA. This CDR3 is CASSSRQGMVDTQYF. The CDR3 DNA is TGTGCCAGCAGCTCTCGACAGGGTATGGTAGATACGCAGTATTTT.